What follows is one TCR beta chain and its context. The sample originates from a study of blood T cell repertoires in COVID-19. At the level of the study: Some COVID-19 samples were acute and others convalescent; all came from the United States, Italy and Spain. T cells, B-cell-depleted T cells, or PBMCs supplied cDNA or gDNA.

Source study methods: By means of reference gene primer amplification, nucleated cell counts were estimated. Profiling relied on immunoSEQ multiplex PCR, and the TCRdb table lists in-frame clones only, not all of them. V and J calls and clone size are given by that table; D and trimming were obtained from the DNA. The repertoire consists of around 10,000 clones, with around 90% occurring once and the leading ten covering over 9%. Sequenced material: peripheral blood. This sequence was found in a human donor in a cohort sampled during active COVID-19.

The CDR3 coding sequence is TGTGCCAGCAGGCAGGGGATAGATGGCTACACCTTC. Translating gives CASRQGIDGYTF. The V gene is TRBV6-6, the J gene TRBJ1-2; a weak D match, TRBD1 (6 bases). Per germline, CDR1 MNHNY and CDR2 SVGAGI (reference sequence). V shed 6 bases and J shed 6 bases, with 11 bases lying between them. The CDR3 consists of 12 residues.